This T cell receptor beta chain was obtained from a study of cytomegalovirus exposure and HLA in healthy donors. Here immunoSEQ multiplex PCR was the method, and the copy in TCRdb shows in-frame clones only, minus some. This table holds fewer than 75,000 clones, 90% to 95% found once. The V end was cut by 4 bases, the J end by 11 bases, with 14 bases between. Per the germline V gene, CDR1 is SGHTA and CDR2 is FQGNSA. This CDR3 is built from 13 residues. The validation cohort, a group of over a hundred subjects, included the donors and was separate from the approximately 650-subject first cohort. The chain uses TRBV7-2 and TRBJ1-4; D unclear. This clonotype originated in a young woman in good health and CMV-seropositive. Sequenced sample: PBMCs. The CDR3 sequence is CASSSPTSPKLFF. CDR3 in DNA: TGTGCCAGCAGCTCCCCGACAAGTCCGAAACTGTTTTTT.